This TCR beta chain was documented in a study of shared clonotypes between healthy human individuals. Broader study findings: About 4.5% of naive CD4 clonotypes were common to several donors.

CDR1 and CDR2 from the germline V gene are SGDLS and YYNGEE. Trimming cost V 0 bases and J 7 bases, with 7 bases left between them. The CDR3 length is 12 residues. Produced via immunoSEQ multiplex PCR; TCRdb's table is partial and in-frame only. The profile shows some 1 million clones, about 74% of them singletons. Remarks on this clone: Its antigen is still unknown.

It was into CD45RA+ naive and CD45RA-negative memory subsets that the CD4+ cells were split. The sample was memory CD4+ T cells sorted from blood. The subset was: CD45RA-negative fraction. The TCR sequence derives from a man aged 18-30 years in good health. The genes are TRBV9 and TRBJ2-5; D call uncertain. CDR3 DNA sequence: TGTGCCAGCAGCGTAGGCTTTGGGACCCAGTACTTC. Amino acid sequence: CASSVGFGTQYF.